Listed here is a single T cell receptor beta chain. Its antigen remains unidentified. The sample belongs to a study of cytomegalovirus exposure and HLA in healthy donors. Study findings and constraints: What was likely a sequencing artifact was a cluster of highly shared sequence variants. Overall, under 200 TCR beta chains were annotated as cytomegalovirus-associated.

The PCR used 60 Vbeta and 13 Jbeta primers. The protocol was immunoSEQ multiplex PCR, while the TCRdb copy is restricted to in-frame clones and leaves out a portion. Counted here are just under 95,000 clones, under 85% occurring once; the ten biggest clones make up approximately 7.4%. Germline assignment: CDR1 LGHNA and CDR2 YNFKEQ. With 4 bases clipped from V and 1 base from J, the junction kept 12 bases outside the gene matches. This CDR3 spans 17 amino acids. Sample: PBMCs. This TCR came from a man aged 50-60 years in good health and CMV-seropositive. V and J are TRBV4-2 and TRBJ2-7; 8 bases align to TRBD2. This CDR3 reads CASSLIPAGGASYEQYF. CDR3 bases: TGTGCCAGCAGCCTCATTCCGGCGGGGGGCGCGTCCTACGAGCAGTACTTC.